This record looks at one T cell receptor beta chain sequence and its context. Libraries were prepared by immunoSEQ multiplex PCR; TCRdb keeps only in-frame clonotypes and omits some of them. Seen here are about 150,000 clones, roughly 94% observed once, and the top ten hold around 8.5%. This record belongs to a study of control samples from healthy donors and cancer patients. From germline, CDR1 is LNHDA and CDR2 SQIVND (reference sequence). Trimming took off 10 bases at V and 0 bases at J, with 12 bases between the two ends. This CDR3 has 14 amino acids. This TCR was recovered from a woman aged 40 to 50 in good health. The sample was blood. The genes are TRBV19 and TRBJ1-4; D is ambiguous. The CDR3: CATNFGATNEKLFF. The CDR3 DNA follows: TGTGCCACCAACTTCGGTGCAACTAATGAAAAACTGTTTTTT.